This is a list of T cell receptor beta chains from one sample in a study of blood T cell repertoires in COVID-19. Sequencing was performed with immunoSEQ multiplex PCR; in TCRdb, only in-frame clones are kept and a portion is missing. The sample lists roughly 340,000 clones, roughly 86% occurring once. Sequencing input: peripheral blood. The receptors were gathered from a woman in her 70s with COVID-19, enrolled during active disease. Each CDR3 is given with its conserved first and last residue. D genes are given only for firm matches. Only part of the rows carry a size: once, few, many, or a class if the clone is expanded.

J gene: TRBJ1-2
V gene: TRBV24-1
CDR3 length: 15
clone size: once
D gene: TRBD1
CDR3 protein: CATSDSGTGDGGYTF
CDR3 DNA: TGTGCCACCAGTGATTCCGGGACAGGGGATGGAGGCTACACCTTC

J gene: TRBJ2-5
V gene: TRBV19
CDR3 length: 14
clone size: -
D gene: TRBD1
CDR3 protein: CASSPDRGRETQYF
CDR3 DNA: TGTGCCAGTAGCCCGGACAGGGGTAGAGAGACCCAGTACTTC

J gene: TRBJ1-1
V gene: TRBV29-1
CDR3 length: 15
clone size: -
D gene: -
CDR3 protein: CSVETGRGINTEAFF
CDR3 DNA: TGCAGCGTTGAAACAGGGAGGGGAATTAACACTGAAGCTTTCTTT

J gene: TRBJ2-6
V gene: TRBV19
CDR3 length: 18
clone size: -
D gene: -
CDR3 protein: CASSRLEGQSSGANVLTF
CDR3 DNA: TGTGCCAGTAGTAGGTTAGAAGGACAGTCCTCTGGGGCCAACGTCCTGACTTTC

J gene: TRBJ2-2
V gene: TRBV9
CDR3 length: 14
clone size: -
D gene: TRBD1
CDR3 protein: CASSPRGLDGELFF
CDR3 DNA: TGTGCCAGCAGCCCGAGGGGGCTGGACGGGGAGCTGTTTTTT

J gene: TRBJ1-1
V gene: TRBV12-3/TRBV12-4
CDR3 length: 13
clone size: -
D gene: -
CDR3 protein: CASSSYQNTEAFF
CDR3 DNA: TGTGCCAGCAGTTCCTACCAGAACACTGAAGCTTTCTTT

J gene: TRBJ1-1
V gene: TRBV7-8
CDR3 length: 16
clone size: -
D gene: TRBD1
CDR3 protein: CASAGDRVVVNTEAFF
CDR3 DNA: TGTGCGTCCGCGGGGGACAGGGTAGTAGTGAACACTGAAGCTTTCTTT

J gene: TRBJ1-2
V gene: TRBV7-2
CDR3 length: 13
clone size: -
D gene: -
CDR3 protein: CASSLGEGDGYTF
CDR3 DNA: TGTGCCAGCAGCTTAGGGGAGGGGGACGGCTACACCTTC

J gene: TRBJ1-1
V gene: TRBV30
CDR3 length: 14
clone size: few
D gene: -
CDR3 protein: CAWSVQGTNTEAFF
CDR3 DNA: TGTGCCTGGAGTGTACAGGGAACGAACACTGAAGCTTTCTTT

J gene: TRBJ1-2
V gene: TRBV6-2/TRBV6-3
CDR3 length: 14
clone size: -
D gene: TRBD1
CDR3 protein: CASSLPTGMEGYTF
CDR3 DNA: TGTGCCAGCAGCCTCCCGACAGGGATGGAGGGCTACACCTTC

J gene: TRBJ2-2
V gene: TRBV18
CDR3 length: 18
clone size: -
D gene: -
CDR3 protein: CASSPINFAAGETGELFF
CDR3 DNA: TGTGCCAGCTCACCAATAAATTTCGCGGCAGGGGAGACCGGGGAGCTGTTTTTT

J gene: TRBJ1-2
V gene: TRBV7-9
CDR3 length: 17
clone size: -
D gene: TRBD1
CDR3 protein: CASSLAGQGIGNYGYTF
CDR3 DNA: TGTGCCAGCAGCTTAGCTGGACAGGGGATTGGTAACTATGGCTACACCTTC

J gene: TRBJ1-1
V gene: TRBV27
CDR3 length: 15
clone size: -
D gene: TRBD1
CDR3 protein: CASSPQGVPSTEAFF
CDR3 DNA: TGTGCCAGCAGTCCGCAGGGGGTCCCAAGCACTGAAGCTTTCTTT

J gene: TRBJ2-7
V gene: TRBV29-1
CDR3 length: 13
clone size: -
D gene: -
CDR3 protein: CSVEETVTYEQYF
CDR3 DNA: TGCAGCGTTGAAGAAACAGTGACCTACGAGCAGTACTTC

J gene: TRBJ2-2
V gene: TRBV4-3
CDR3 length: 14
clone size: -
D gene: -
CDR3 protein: CASMWAPGAGELFF
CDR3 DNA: TGCGCCAGCATGTGGGCCCCCGGGGCCGGGGAGCTGTTTTTT

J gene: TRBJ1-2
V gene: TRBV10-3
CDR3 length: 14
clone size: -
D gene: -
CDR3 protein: CAISERQGNYGYTF
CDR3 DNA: TGTGCCATCAGTGAGCGCCAGGGGAACTATGGCTACACCTTC

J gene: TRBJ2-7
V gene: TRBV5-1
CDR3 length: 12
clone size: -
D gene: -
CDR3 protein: CASSSTGYEQYF
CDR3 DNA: TGCGCCAGCAGCTCCACAGGTTACGAGCAGTACTTC

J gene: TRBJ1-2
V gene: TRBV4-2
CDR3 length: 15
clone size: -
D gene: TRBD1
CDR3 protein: CASSQDRGSNYGYTF
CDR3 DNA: TGTGCCAGCAGCCAGGACAGGGGCTCTAACTATGGCTACACCTTC

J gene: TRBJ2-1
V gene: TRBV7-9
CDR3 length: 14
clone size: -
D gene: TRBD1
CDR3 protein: CASSLGQGNNEQFF
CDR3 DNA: TGTGCCAGCAGCTTAGGACAGGGAAACAATGAGCAGTTCTTC

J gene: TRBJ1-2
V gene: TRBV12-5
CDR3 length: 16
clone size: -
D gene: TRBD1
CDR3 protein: CASGSPGQVSNYGYTF
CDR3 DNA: TGTGCTAGTGGTTCACCGGGACAGGTTTCTAACTATGGCTACACCTTC

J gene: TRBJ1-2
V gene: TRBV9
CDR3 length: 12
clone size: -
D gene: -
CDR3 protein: CASSSGNYGYTF
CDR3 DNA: TGTGCCAGCAGCTCGGGGAACTATGGCTACACCTTC

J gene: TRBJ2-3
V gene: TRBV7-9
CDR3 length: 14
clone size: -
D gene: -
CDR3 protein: CASSRSGSTDTQYF
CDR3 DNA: TGTGCCAGCAGCCGTAGCGGTAGCACAGATACGCAGTATTTT

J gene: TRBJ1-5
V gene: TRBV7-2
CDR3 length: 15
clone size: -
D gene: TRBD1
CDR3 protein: CASSLKGAWNQPQHF
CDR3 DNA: TGTGCCAGCAGCTTAAAGGGGGCATGGAATCAGCCCCAGCATTTT

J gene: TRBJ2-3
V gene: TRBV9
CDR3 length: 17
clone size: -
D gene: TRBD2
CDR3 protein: CASSVIAGGPSTDTQYF
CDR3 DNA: TGTGCCAGCAGCGTAATCGCGGGGGGGCCTAGCACAGATACGCAGTATTTT

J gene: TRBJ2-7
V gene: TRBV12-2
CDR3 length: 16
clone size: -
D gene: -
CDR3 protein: CASRLARAGVTYEQYF
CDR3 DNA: TGTGCAAGTCGCTTAGCGCGCGCAGGGGTTACCTACGAGCAGTACTTC

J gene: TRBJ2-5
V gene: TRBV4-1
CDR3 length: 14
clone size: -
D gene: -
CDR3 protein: CASSQETLGKTQYF
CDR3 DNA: TGCGCCAGCAGCCAGGAGACACTAGGGAAGACCCAGTACTTC

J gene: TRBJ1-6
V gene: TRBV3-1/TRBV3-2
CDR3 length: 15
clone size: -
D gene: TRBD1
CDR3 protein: CASSHKDRDHSPLHF
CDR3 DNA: TGTGCCAGCAGCCATAAAGACAGGGACCATTCACCCCTCCACTTT

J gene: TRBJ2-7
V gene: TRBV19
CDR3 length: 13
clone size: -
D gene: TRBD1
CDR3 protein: CASSGTGWFEQYF
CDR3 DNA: TGTGCCAGTAGTGGGACAGGGTGGTTCGAGCAGTACTTC

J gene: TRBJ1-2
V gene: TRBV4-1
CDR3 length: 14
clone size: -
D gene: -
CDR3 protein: CASSQNLDLYGYTF
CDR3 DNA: TGCGCCAGCAGCCAAAATCTAGATCTCTATGGCTACACCTTC

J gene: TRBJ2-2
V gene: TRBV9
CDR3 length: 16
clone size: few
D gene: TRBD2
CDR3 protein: CASSVGLAQNTGELFF
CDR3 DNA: TGTGCCAGCAGCGTAGGACTAGCGCAGAACACCGGGGAGCTGTTTTTT

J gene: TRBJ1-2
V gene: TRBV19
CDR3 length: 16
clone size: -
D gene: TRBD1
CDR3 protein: CASSISGQVDNYGYTF
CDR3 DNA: TGTGCCAGTAGTATATCGGGACAGGTGGATAACTATGGCTACACCTTC

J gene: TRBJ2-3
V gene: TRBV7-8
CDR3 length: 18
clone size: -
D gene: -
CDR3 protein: CASSPPGIRPKSTDTQYF
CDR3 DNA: TGTGCCAGCAGCCCACCGGGAATTCGGCCAAAGAGCACAGATACGCAGTATTTT

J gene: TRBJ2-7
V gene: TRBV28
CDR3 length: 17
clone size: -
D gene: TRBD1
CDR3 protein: CASTFPGGQGGVYEQYF
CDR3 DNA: TGTGCCAGCACCTTCCCCGGGGGACAGGGCGGGGTCTACGAGCAGTACTTC

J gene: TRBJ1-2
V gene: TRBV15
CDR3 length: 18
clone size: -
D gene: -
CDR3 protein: CATSRDQAGATIGNGYTF
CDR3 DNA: TGTGCCACCAGCAGAGATCAGGCAGGGGCTACCATTGGGAATGGCTACACCTTC

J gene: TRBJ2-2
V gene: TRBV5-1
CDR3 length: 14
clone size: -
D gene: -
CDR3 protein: CASRDRINTGELFF
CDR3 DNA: TGCGCCAGCAGGGACAGAATTAACACCGGGGAGCTGTTTTTT

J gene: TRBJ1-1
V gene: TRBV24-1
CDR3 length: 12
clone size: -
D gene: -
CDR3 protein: CATSAGGSQAFF
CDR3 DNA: TGTGCCACCAGTGCTGGCGGTTCGCAAGCTTTCTTT

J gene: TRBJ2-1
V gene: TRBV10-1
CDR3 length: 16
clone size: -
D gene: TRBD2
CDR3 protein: CASSSYQRGDYNEQFF
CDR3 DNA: TGCGCCAGCAGTTCGTACCAGCGGGGGGACTACAATGAGCAGTTCTTC

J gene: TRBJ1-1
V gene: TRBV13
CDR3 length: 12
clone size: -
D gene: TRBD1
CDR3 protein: CASSFQGAEAFF
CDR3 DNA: TGTGCCAGCAGCTTCCAGGGGGCCGAAGCTTTCTTT

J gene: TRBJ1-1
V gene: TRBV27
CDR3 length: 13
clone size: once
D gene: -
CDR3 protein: CASSFGMNTEAFF
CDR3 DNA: TGTGCCAGCAGTTTCGGTATGAACACTGAAGCTTTCTTT

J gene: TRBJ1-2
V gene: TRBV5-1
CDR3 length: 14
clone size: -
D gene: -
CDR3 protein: CASSFNRAVVGYTF
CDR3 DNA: TGCGCCAGCAGCTTTAACAGGGCCGTGGTTGGCTACACCTTC

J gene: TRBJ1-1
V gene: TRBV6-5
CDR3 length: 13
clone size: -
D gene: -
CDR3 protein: CASRTGEYTEAFF
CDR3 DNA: TGTGCCAGCAGAACGGGGGAGTACACTGAAGCTTTCTTT

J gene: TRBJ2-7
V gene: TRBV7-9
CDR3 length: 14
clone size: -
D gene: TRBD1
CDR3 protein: CASSPRTGVHEQYF
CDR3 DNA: TGTGCCAGCAGCCCCCGGACAGGGGTGCACGAGCAGTACTTC

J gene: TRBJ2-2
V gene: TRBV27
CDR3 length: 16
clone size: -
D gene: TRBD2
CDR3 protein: CASSSPSGPNTGELFF
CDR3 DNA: TGTGCCAGCAGTTCACCTAGCGGACCGAACACCGGGGAGCTGTTTTTT

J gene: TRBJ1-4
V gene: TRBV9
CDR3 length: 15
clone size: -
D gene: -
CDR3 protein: CASSVGLQEGEKLFF
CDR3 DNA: TGTGCCAGCAGCGTTGGACTTCAAGAGGGTGAAAAACTGTTTTTT

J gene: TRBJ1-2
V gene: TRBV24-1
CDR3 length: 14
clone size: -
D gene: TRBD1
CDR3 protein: CATSDRDREAQYTF
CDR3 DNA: TGTGCCACCAGTGATCGGGACAGGGAGGCCCAGTACACCTTC

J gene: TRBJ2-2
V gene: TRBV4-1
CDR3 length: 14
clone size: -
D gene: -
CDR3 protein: CASSQDAGTGELFF
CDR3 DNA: TGCGCCAGCAGCCAAGACGCGGGGACCGGGGAGCTGTTTTTT

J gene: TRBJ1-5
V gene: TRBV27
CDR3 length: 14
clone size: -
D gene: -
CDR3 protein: CASSFSGNNQPQHF
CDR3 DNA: TGTGCCAGCAGTTTTAGCGGCAACAATCAGCCCCAGCATTTT

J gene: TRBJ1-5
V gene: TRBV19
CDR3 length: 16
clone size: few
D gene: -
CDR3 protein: CASSISRWLENQPQHF
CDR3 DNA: TGTGCCAGTAGTATTAGTCGTTGGTTAGAGAATCAGCCCCAGCATTTT